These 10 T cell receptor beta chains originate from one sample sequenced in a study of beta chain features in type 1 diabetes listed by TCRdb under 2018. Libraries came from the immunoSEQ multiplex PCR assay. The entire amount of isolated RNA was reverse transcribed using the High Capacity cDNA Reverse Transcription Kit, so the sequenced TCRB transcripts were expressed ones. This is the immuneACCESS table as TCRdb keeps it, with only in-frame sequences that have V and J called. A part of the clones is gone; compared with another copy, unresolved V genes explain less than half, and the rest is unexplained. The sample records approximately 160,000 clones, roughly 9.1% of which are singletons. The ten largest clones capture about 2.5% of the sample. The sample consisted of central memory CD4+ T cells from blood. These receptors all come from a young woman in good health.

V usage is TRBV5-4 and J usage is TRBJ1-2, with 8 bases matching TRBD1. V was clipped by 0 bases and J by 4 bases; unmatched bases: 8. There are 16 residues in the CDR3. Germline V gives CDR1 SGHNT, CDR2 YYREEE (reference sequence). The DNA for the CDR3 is TGTGCCAGCAGCTTGGGTACTGACAGGGGCCTCTATGGCTACACCTTC. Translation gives CASSLGTDRGLYGYTF.

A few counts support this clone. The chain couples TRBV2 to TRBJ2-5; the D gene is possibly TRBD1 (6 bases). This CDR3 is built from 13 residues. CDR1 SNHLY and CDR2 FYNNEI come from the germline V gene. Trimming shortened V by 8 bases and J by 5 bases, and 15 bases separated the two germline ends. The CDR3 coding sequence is TGTGCCAGCGGTTCAGGGGAGAGGGAGACCCAGTACTTC. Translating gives CASGSGERETQYF.

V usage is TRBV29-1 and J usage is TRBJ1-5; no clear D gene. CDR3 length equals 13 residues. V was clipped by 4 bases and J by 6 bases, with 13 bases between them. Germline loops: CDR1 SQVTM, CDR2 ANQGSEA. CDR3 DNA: TGCAGCGTTGGGCAGCTTGGAGGTCAGCCCCAGCATTTT. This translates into CSVGQLGGQPQHF. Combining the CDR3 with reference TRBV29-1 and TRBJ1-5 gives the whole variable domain SAVISQKPSRDICQRGTSLTIQCQVDSQVTMMFWYRQQPGQSLTLIATANQGSEATYESGFVIDKFPISRPNLTFSTLTVSNMSPEDSSIYLCSVGQLGGQPQHFGDGTRLSIL.

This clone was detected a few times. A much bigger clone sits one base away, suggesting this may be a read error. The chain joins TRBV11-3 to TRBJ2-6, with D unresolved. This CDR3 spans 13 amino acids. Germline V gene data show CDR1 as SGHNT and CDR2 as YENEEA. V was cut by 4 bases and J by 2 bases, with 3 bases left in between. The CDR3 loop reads CASSSTGANVLTF. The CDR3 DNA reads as TGTGCCAGCAGCTCAACTGGGGCCAACGTCCTGACTTTC.

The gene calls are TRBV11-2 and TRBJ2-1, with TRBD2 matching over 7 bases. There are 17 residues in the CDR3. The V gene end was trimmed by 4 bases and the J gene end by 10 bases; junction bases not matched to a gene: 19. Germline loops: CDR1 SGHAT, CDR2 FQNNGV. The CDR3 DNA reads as TGTGCCAGCAGCTCCGAGGGGACGGGGGGACCCCTGGGGGAGCAGTTCTTC. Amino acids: CASSSEGTGGPLGEQFF.

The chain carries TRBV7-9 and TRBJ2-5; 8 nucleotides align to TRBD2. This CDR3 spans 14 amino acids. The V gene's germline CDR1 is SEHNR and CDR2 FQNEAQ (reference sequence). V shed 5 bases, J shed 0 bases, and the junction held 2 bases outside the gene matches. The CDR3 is CASSRGGDQETQYF. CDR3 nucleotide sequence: TGTGCCAGCAGCCGGGGGGGGGACCAAGAGACCCAGTACTTC.

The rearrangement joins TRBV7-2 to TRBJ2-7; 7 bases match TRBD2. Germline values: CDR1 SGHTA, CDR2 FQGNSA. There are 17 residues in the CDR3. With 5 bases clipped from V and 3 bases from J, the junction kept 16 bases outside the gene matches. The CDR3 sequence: CASSQAMGGTLNYEQYF. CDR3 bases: TGTGCCAGCAGCCAAGCCATGGGAGGGACTCTAAACTACGAGCAGTACTTC.

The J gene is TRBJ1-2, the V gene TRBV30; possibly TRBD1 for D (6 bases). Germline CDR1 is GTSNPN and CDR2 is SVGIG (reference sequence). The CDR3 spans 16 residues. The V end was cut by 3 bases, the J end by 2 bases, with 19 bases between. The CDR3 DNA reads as TGTGCCTGGAGCATTTCCCCGGGCAGGGGCAACTATGGCTACACCTTC. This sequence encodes CAWSISPGRGNYGYTF.

The CDR3 region has the DNA TGTGCCAGCAGTCGGAGGAATGATTACGAGCAGTACTTC. Translated, it gives CASSRRNDYEQYF. The J gene is TRBJ2-7, the V gene TRBV27; D possibly corresponds to TRBD2 (5 bases). The ends were cut back, 5 bases at V and 4 bases at J, with 12 bases in the middle. Looked up from germline, CDR1 is MNHEY and CDR2 is SMNVEV (reference sequence). The CDR3 covers 13 residues.

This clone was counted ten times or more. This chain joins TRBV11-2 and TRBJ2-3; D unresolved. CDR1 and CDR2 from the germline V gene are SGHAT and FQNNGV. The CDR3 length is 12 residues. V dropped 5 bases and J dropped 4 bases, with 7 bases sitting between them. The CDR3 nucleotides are TGTGCCAGCAGCCCGCAGGCAGATACGCAGTATTTT. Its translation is CASSPQADTQYF.